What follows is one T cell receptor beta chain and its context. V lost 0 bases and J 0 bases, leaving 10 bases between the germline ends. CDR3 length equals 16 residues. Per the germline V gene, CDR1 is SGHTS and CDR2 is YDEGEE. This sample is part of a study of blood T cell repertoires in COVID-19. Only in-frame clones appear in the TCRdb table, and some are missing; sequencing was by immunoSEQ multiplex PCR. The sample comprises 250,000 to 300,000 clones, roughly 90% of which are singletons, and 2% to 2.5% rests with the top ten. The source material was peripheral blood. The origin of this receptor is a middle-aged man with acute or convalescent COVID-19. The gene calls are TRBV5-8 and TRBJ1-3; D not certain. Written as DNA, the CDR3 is TGTGCCAGCAGCTTGGACAGCCGACCCTCTGGAAACACCATATATTTT. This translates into CASSLDSRPSGNTIYF.